A single sample is the source of the 15 T cell receptor beta chains below, sequenced in a study of blood T cell repertoires in COVID-19. The protocol was immunoSEQ multiplex PCR, while the TCRdb copy is restricted to in-frame clones and leaves out a portion. The sample consists of 65,000 to 70,000 clones, about 85% of them appearing once. Sequenced sample: peripheral blood. The receptors originated from an elderly man with acute or convalescent COVID-19.

The rearrangement joins TRBV6-2 or TRBV6-3 to TRBJ2-3, with D possibly matching TRBD2 (6 bases). Germline CDR1 MNHEY, CDR2 SVGEGT. V lost 2 bases to trimming and J lost 7 bases, with 16 bases between them. The CDR3 is made up of 15 amino acids. CDR3 nucleotides: TGTGCCAGCAGTTACGACGAGCGGGTAACAAATACGCAGTATTTT. This translates into CASSYDERVTNTQYF.

The rearrangement links TRBV12-3 or TRBV12-4 to TRBJ1-2; perhaps TRBD1 as D (5 bases). V lost 6 bases to trimming and J lost 4 bases, with 12 bases between them. This CDR3 comprises 13 residues. The CDR3 loop is CASSYGQGYGYTF. CDR3 DNA: TGTGCCAGCAGCTATGGACAAGGCTATGGCTACACCTTC.

This sequence joins TRBV18 and TRBJ1-6, with TRBD1 matching 9 bases. Looked up from germline, CDR1 is KGHSH and CDR2 is LQKENI. Trimming took 6 bases from V and 0 from J; bases not matched to a gene: 9. The CDR3 runs to 18 residues. The CDR3 loop is CASSRTGEFRSYNSPLHF. CDR3 coding DNA: TGTGCCAGCTCGCGGACAGGGGAGTTCCGCTCCTATAATTCACCCCTCCACTTT.

The rearrangement uses TRBV2 and TRBJ1-4; D is possibly TRBD1 (5 bases). V was shortened by 4 bases and J by 5 bases, with 11 bases between the two germline ends. This CDR3 contains 14 residues. Germline assignment: CDR1 SNHLY and CDR2 FYNNEI. In nucleotides, the CDR3 is TGTGCCAGCAGTGTCCGGCAGGGCAATGAAAAACTGTTTTTT. This sequence encodes CASSVRQGNEKLFF.

This sequence joins TRBV11-2 and TRBJ2-7, with D possibly TRBD1 on 5 matching bases. The CDR3 runs 13 residues. CDR1 is SGHAT, CDR2 FQNNGV, per germline. V lost 2 bases to trimming and J lost 6 bases, with 11 bases between them. The CDR3 loop reads CASSLSLGPEQYF. The CDR3 bases are TGTGCCAGCAGCTTAAGTCTGGGGCCCGAGCAGTACTTC.

This sequence joins TRBV5-1 and TRBJ2-3, with TRBD2 matching over 8 bases. The CDR3 loop spans 16 amino acids. With V trimmed by 2 bases and J by 1 base, 6 bases remained unmatched. From germline, CDR1 is SGHRS and CDR2 YFSETQ. The CDR3 nucleotides read TGCGCCAGCAGCTTTACGGGAGGGCGGCGCACAGATACGCAGTATTTT. Translating it yields CASSFTGGRRTDTQYF.

This clone was detected once. The V call is TRBV7-2, the J call TRBJ1-1; D gene uncertain. This CDR3 is 12 amino acids long. V lost 2 bases, J lost 5 bases, and 6 bases lay in between. Germline V lookup: CDR1 SGHTA, CDR2 FQGNSA. For the CDR3, the DNA is TGTGCCAGCAGCTTATTCGAGACTGAAGCTTTCTTT. This codes for CASSLFETEAFF.

This chain joins TRBV12-5 and TRBJ2-1, with TRBD2 matching 15 bases. From germline, CDR1 is LGHNT and CDR2 FRNRAP. V was clipped by 4 bases and J by 1 base; unmatched bases: 11. CDR3 length: 20 amino acids. Here the CDR3 DNA reads TGTGCTAGTGGTTCCCTCTGGGGGGGGACTAGCGGGAGGTCCTACAATGAGCAGTTCTTC. Translated, it gives CASGSLWGGTSGRSYNEQFF.

The J gene is TRBJ1-1, the V gene TRBV5-1, with 9 nucleotides matching TRBD1. The CDR3 spans 15 residues. V trimming: 6 bases; J trimming: 6 bases; junction bases outside the gene matches: 12. The germline CDR1 and CDR2 sequences are SGHRS and YFSETQ. CDR3 protein: CASKLGQGSLAEAFF. The CDR3 nucleotides are TGCGCCAGCAAACTAGGACAGGGGAGCTTGGCTGAAGCTTTCTTT.

This clone appeared a single time. V is TRBV5-4 and J is TRBJ1-5; 8 nucleotides agree with TRBD1. J gave up 3 bases and V 4 bases, and 3 bases lay outside the gene matches. CDR3 size: 14 residues. The germline gives CDR1 SGHNT, CDR2 YYREEE (reference sequence). CDR3 region: CASSQDRANQPQHF. The CDR3 nucleotides read TGTGCCAGCAGCCAGGACAGGGCCAATCAGCCCCAGCATTTT.

The sample holds one count of this clone. The CDR3 here is CASRVGLANTGELFF. CDR3 nucleotides: TGTGCCAGCAGAGTGGGACTAGCGAACACCGGGGAGCTGTTTTTT. The rearrangement joins TRBV2 to TRBJ2-2; 8 nucleotides match TRBD2. Germline CDR1 SNHLY, CDR2 FYNNEI. The V gene end was trimmed by 6 bases and the J gene end by 0 bases; junction bases not matched to a gene: 3. The CDR3 consists of 15 residues.

This sequence joins TRBV7-2 and TRBJ1-2, with 9 bases matching TRBD1. V lost 4 bases to trimming and J lost 7 bases; unmatched junction nucleotides: 4. The CDR3 extends over 13 amino acids. The germline CDR1 and CDR2 sequences are SGHTA and FQGNSA. The CDR3, as DNA: TGTGCCAGCAGCTCGACAGGGGGAGTTGGCTACACCTTC. It translates to CASSSTGGVGYTF.

The chain uses TRBV5-1 and TRBJ2-7; possible D gene TRBD1, 6 bases. The CDR3 is 15 amino acids. Trimming cost V 0 bases and J 0 bases, with 10 bases left between them. Germline lookup yields CDR1 SGHRS and CDR2 YFSETQ. DNA of the CDR3: TGCGCCAGCAGCTTGGAGGGACATAGCTCCTACGAGCAGTACTTC. Translation gives CASSLEGHSSYEQYF.

This rearrangement joins TRBV30 to TRBJ2-3; 8 positions agree with TRBD2. This CDR3 has 14 amino acids. The germline V gene encodes CDR1 GTSNPN and CDR2 SVGIG (reference sequence). The ends lost 4 bases at V and 2 bases at J; junction bases unmatched: 5. The DNA of the CDR3 is TGTGCCTGGACCCTCGGGAGGGCCACAGATACGCAGTATTTT. Its translation is CAWTLGRATDTQYF.

The genes are TRBV9 and TRBJ1-2; D is unresolved. Deletions cut 0 bases from V and 4 bases from J, with 10 bases between. Germline loops: CDR1 SGDLS, CDR2 YYNGEE. The CDR3 runs 14 residues. The CDR3 sequence is CASSVGPGVYGYTF. Written as DNA, the CDR3 is TGTGCCAGCAGCGTAGGACCGGGAGTCTATGGCTACACCTTC.